This T cell receptor beta chain was documented in a study of T cell responses to AZD1222 COVID-19 vaccine. The table came from immunoSEQ multiplex PCR; TCRdb's copy has only in-frame clones and leaves some out. Among 65,000 to 75,000 clones listed, around 82% were seen once. The V gene's germline CDR1 is SGHTA and CDR2 FQGNSA. This CDR3 contains 16 residues. V lost 5 bases to trimming and J lost 5 bases; unmatched junction nucleotides: 8. The source material was peripheral blood, sampled 28 days after the second AZD1222 dose. The chain links TRBV7-2 to TRBJ2-2, with 10 bases that match TRBD2. This clonotype was sampled from an adult who received the AZD1222 COVID-19 vaccine. This CDR3 is CASSTQTSGFTGELFF. CDR3 nucleotides: TGTGCCAGCAGCACACAGACTAGCGGGTTTACCGGGGAGCTGTTTTTT.